This note documents a single T cell receptor beta chain sequence. The clone's antigen remains unknown. No much larger clone is present one base from it, and per-base qualities are unavailable. Thymus tissue was obtained as surgical resects removed during corrective cardiac surgery. Donors were immunologically healthy infants undergoing open corrective cardiac surgery for congenital heart defects in Finland. Thymocytes were freed from the tissue by mechanical means and kept at -70 degrees C as pellets of about 9-33 million cells. A QIAsymphony instrument was used to extract genomic DNA from the frozen cell pellets. The data are from a study of human thymus T cells (dated by TCRdb to between 2020 and 2021). For the wider study: The study used roughly 8 infant thymus samples plus four related peripheral blood samples to characterize TCR alpha and beta repertoires. The infant donors were about 6 to 244 days old, and the cohort included over 5 males and a couple of females.

The immunoSEQ multiplex PCR assay was used to amplify the TCRB and TCRAD loci from a standardized amount of quality-controlled genomic DNA. The V(D)J region was spanned by amplicons of a length sufficient to cover the CDR3 and to identify V and J genes. Amplicon sequencing was performed on an Illumina platform through the commercial immunoSEQ service. For the original study's pipeline: Primer bias and sequencing errors were corrected using previously described methods, and TCRAD and TCRB definitions followed the IMGT database. The repertoires were analysed using immunoSEQ Analyzer 3.0 and VDJTools for basic statistics, V/J segment usage, diversity estimates, rarefaction and pairwise overlap. Diversity was estimated using the Chao1, ChaoE, Efron-Thisted, Shannon and inverse Simpson indices, and was also estimated on datasets down-sampled to the size of the smallest sample. Repertoire overlap was determined by strict matching of CDR3 nucleotide sequence, V gene and J gene, and Jaccard-based multidimensional scaling clustering was applied. What TCRdb holds here is the immuneACCESS table cut down to in-frame rearrangements. Part of the clones is not present; checked against another copy, under half of the missing clones reflect an unresolved V gene, and the others are unexplained. V and J calls and clone size follow that table, whereas D and trimming were derived from the DNA. The sample yields roughly 130,000 clones; 90% to 95% were counted once. The ten top clones hold around 0.024% of the sample.

The germline V gene (reference sequence) provides CDR1 MNHNY and CDR2 SVGAGI. V sheds 11 bases and J sheds 0 bases, leaving 14 bases between their ends. The CDR3 goes from the cysteine to the phenylalanine over 13 residues. Only the CDR3 part of the read is kept: 39 bases, read in frame from the first base. Points the paper makes about the study in general: On average, thymus samples yielded about 730,000 unique TCRB clonotypes, whereas blood samples yielded 70,000 to 100,000. Both the thymic and the peripheral blood repertoires appeared to show biased V and J gene segment usage. According to the related research, thymic TCR repertoires were highly overlapping among unrelated individuals.

The sequenced material came from thymus tissue. The TCR comes from a boy younger than two with a congenital heart defect but otherwise immunologically healthy. The chain employs TRBV6-6 and TRBJ2-7; the D call is tentative, TRBD1 or TRBD2, as each matches 6 bases. The CDR3 reads as follows: CASGAGSSYEQYF. The nucleotide sequence reads as follows: TGTGCCTCAGGGGCCGGGAGCTCCTACGAGCAGTACTTC.